This T cell receptor beta chain was documented in a study of cytomegalovirus exposure and HLA in healthy donors. Researchers ran the PCR with 60 Vbeta and 13 Jbeta primers. Assay used: immunoSEQ multiplex PCR; TCRdb lists only in-frame clones, some missing. Seen here are some 160,000 clones, 80% to 85% observed once, and the top ten hold less than 2.5%. V lost 0 bases and J 3 bases, leaving 15 bases between the germline ends. Germline assignment: CDR1 SGHRS and CDR2 YFSETQ. There are 16 residues in the CDR3. The chain couples TRBV5-1 to TRBJ1-2; the D is unclear. The TCR originated in a boy aged 2 to 10 in good health and CMV-seronegative. The sequenced sample was PBMCs. CDR3 amino acids: CASSLAGLDTYYGYTF. The DNA of the CDR3 is TGCGCCAGCAGCTTGGCGGGATTAGACACCTACTATGGCTACACCTTC.